Reported below is one TCR beta chain. Its specificity is not known. The sample comes from a study of graft-versus-host responses after intestinal transplantation. Study-wide background: Multivisceral, liver-intestinal, or isolated intestinal transplants were performed in recipients.

The study, taken as a whole, reports: The authors found GvH clones in recipient marrow, some appearing first in ileum or blood. Early post-transplant HvG declines were associated with peak circulating GvH clone levels.

Assay used: immunoSEQ multiplex PCR; TCRdb lists only in-frame clones, some missing. The repertoire consists of about 88,000 clones, with over 90% occurring once and the leading ten covering more than 0.15%. Germline V gene lookup returns CDR1 MNHNS and CDR2 SASEGT. The V end lost 2 bases, the J end lost 4 bases, and 5 bases lay between the germline ends. CDR3 length: 13 amino acids. The source material was unstimulated CD4+ T cells sorted from spleen or lymph node cells, sampled before transplant. J is TRBJ2-2 and V is TRBV6-1; D gene unclear. The sequence derives from a human donor who was the organ donor for an intestinal transplant. The CDR3, as DNA: TGTGCCAGCAGTGAAATGGGCACCGGGGAGCTGTTTTTT. Translation: CASSEMGTGELFF.